This is a list of T cell receptor beta chains from one sample in a study of blood T cells in healthy people across ages. TCRdb processed the 5' RACE reads anew with MiXCR; each CDR3 protein has one entry. The profile shows about 650,000 distinct CDR3 sequences, 32% of them singletons. Sequences were obtained from blood. The receptors originated from a woman older than 75 in good health. CDR3s include the opening cysteine and the closing phenylalanine or tryptophan.

j_call v_call cdr3_length cdr3_aa
TRBJ2-1 TRBV15 16 CATSRGGGSSYNEQFF
TRBJ1-1 TRBV25-1 14 CASTPRRRNTEAFF
TRBJ1-5 TRBV27 18 CASSKRTGGLGRNQPQHF
TRBJ1-3 TRBV7-2 15 CASSFVDPGGNTIYF
TRBJ1-3 TRBV25-1 18 CASSGLMGQGAAGNTIYF
TRBJ1-2 TRBV12-3/TRBV12-4 17 CASSGGRGPPRVYGYTF
TRBJ2-7 TRBV10-2 12 CASSESYYEQYF
TRBJ1-5 TRBV6-5 18 CACSYYSGQGRGSQPQHF
TRBJ2-1 TRBV19 14 CASSARLVGNEQFF
TRBJ2-6 TRBV10-3 15 CAIQTGTAGANVLTF
TRBJ2-1 TRBV20-1 17 CSARRSTGQDPTGEQFF
TRBJ2-1 TRBV7-2 16 CASSQDEADSYNEQFF
TRBJ2-2 TRBV3-1 18 CASSPPGLLLGFSGELFF
TRBJ2-5 TRBV30 16 CAWSAPQTGVSYKQYF
TRBJ1-5 TRBV7-9 14 CASSPGSWNQPQHF
TRBJ1-2 TRBV7-2 15 CASRLGQGSNCGYTF
TRBJ1-1 TRBV20-1 13 CSATLDSWTEAFF
TRBJ2-1 TRBV7-3 15 CASSQGGSSYNEQFW
TRBJ2-3 TRBV9 16 CASSVVAGVNTDTQYF
TRBJ1-4 TRBV25-1 17 CASSDTGHIATNEKLFF
TRBJ2-1 TRBV12-3/TRBV12-4 17 CASSGGVGGLSYNEQFF
TRBJ2-3 TRBV11-1 14 CASSGRDPTDTQYF
TRBJ1-5 TRBV6-5 13 CASSVTGDQPQHF
TRBJ2-5 TRBV6-2/TRBV6-3 15 CASSRPWAGQETQYF
TRBJ1-4 TRBV27 14 CASRPGVVNEKLFF
TRBJ1-4 TRBV7-9 16 CASSPFRGGRLEKLFF
TRBJ2-1 TRBV13 15 CASSPNRGSCNEQFF
TRBJ2-5 TRBV20-1 17 CSARGLAGGMYQETQYF
TRBJ2-5 TRBV6-5 14 CASSFRHGQETQYF
TRBJ2-5 TRBV7-7 16 CASSPRLAGGTETQYF
TRBJ1-6 TRBV6-5 17 CASSYHSTADYNSPLHF
TRBJ2-2 TRBV20-1 14 CSALAGGLVGELFF
TRBJ2-1 TRBV2 15 CASSELGGMYNEQFF
TRBJ1-2 TRBV2 14 CASSEGTGFYGYTF
TRBJ2-1 TRBV27 12 CASRSGSHEQFF
TRBJ2-7 TRBV9 14 CASSEGLAGLEQYF
TRBJ1-5 TRBV4-1 16 CASSQGGGSTNQPQHF
TRBJ1-2 TRBV10-3 13 CAIRTYRESGYTF
TRBJ1-1 TRBV6-1 18 CASSGYRDRVLMNTEAFF
TRBJ2-3 TRBV3-1 15 CASSQAGGSSDTQYF
TRBJ2-7 TRBV5-1 14 CASSLRQGKGEQYF
TRBJ1-1 TRBV6-6 15 CASSSQLWGGTEAFF
TRBJ2-7 TRBV20-1 14 CSATGGGSSYEQYF
TRBJ2-7 TRBV12-3/TRBV12-4 15 CASSFSGRTLGEQYF
TRBJ2-4 TRBV4-3 16 CASSQDRWEDKNIQYF
TRBJ2-7 TRBV6-1 16 CASSELGQGLGYEQYF
. TRBV4-2 16 CASSQASGLVAGEQYF
TRBJ1-3 TRBV5-1 14 CASSLGGAGNTIYF
TRBJ2-1 TRBV6-2/TRBV6-3 18 CASNSGWTSGGIYNEQFF
TRBJ1-1 TRBV7-3 15 CASSLTTGGNTEAFF
TRBJ2-3 TRBV6-5 15 CASRPRMGGPDTQYF
TRBJ2-5 TRBV20-1 15 CSPTLGGPPTETQYF
TRBJ2-6 TRBV7-2 18 CASSYGQGAISGANVLTF
TRBJ2-3 TRBV5-5 18 CASSFSYLLTSGVDTQYF
TRBJ1-5 TRBV28 15 CASRPSGNTGQPQHF